These 24 T cell receptor beta chains share one sample of origin, sequenced in a study of blood T cell repertoires in COVID-19 (TCRdb year 2020). The method behind the library was the immunoSEQ multiplex PCR assay. The clones in this table, taken by TCRdb from immuneACCESS, are in-frame only. Not every clone is retained; where verified, under half of the shortfall comes from an unresolved V gene, and the cause of the rest is unknown. The sample contains some 300,000 clones, 90% of them found a single time. The ten largest account for roughly 1% of the sample. Source material: peripheral blood. The origin of the receptors is a woman between 40 and 55 years old with COVID-19, enrolled during active disease.

V gene TRBV7-2 combines with J gene TRBJ2-1; 10 bases match TRBD1. Germline CDR1 reads SGHTA; CDR2 reads FQGNSA. The CDR3 is 14 amino acids. V shed 1 base and J 7 bases; nucleotides not matched to a gene: 1. This chain's CDR3 is CASSLGTGGNEQFF. The CDR3 nucleotides are TGTGCCAGCAGCTTAGGGACAGGGGGGAATGAGCAGTTCTTC.

CDR3 sequence reads: CSVGMAGGTGELFF. The CDR3 DNA reads TGCAGCGTTGGAATGGCAGGGGGTACCGGGGAGCTGTTTTTT. This chain connects TRBV29-1 to TRBJ2-2; 7 positions match TRBD1. The CDR3 is made up of 14 amino acids. The V segment lost 4 bases and the J segment 5 bases; nucleotides outside the gene matches: 7. Germline V gives CDR1 SQVTM, CDR2 ANQGSEA.

J is TRBJ1-2 and V is TRBV28; D is perhaps TRBD1 (5 bases). This CDR3 has 15 residues. Germline V gives CDR1 MDHEN, CDR2 SYDVKM. V lost 6 bases and J lost 7, with 21 bases in between. The CDR3 DNA follows: TGTGCCAGCAGCCAACCCGGTCGGAGGGGTGGTGGCTACACCTTC. Translation gives CASSQPGRRGGGYTF.

The gene calls are TRBV29-1 and TRBJ1-1, with 9 bases fitting TRBD1. The CDR3 loop spans 18 amino acids. Trimming at V came to 0 bases and at J to 0 bases, leaving 11 bases not matched to a gene. CDR1 and CDR2 (germline): SQVTM, ANQGSEA. The CDR3 DNA sequence: TGCAGCGTTGAAGATCGTGGACAGGGGACGCCCATGAACACTGAAGCTTTCTTT. Residues: CSVEDRGQGTPMNTEAFF.

V is TRBV9 and J is TRBJ1-2; 11 positions agree with TRBD1. This CDR3 is built from 20 residues. In germline, CDR1 is SGDLS, CDR2 YYNGEE. After removal of 0 bases from V and 8 bases from J, the junction contained 21 bases not matched to a gene. CDR3 DNA sequence: TGTGCCAGCAGCGTAGCTACGGAAGGGACAGGGGGACGATCGGTGGGCGGCTACACCTTC. This sequence encodes CASSVATEGTGGRSVGGYTF.

The CDR3 reads CSVSPGVKETQYF. The CDR3 coding sequence is TGCAGCGTTTCCCCGGGGGTCAAAGAGACCCAGTACTTC. The V gene is TRBV29-1, the J gene TRBJ2-5, with D tentatively TRBD2 (6 bases). Deletions cut 5 bases from V and 3 bases from J, with 13 bases between. Germline CDR1 SQVTM, CDR2 ANQGSEA. The CDR3 sequence is 13 residues long.

The V and J genes are TRBV5-1 and TRBJ2-5; 7 bases are shared with TRBD1. The CDR3 length is 15 residues. With 0 bases clipped from V and 1 base from J, the junction kept 3 bases outside the gene matches. Germline V CDR1 and CDR2: SGHRS, YFSETQ. The CDR3 is CASSLGDSSQETQYF. In DNA form, the CDR3 reads TGCGCCAGCAGCTTGGGGGACAGCTCCCAAGAGACCCAGTACTTC.

V is TRBV5-4 and J is TRBJ2-3; D might be TRBD2 (6 bases). The CDR3 has 14 amino acids. Trimming took off 4 bases at V and 6 bases at J, with 15 bases between the two ends. Per germline, CDR1 SGHNT and CDR2 YYREEE (reference sequence). The CDR3 protein is CASSAGRVVDTQYF. CDR3 DNA: TGTGCCAGCAGCGCGGGACGGGTGGTGGATACGCAGTATTTT.

The J gene is TRBJ2-5, the V gene TRBV5-1; 10 nucleotides align to TRBD1. Trimming cost V 2 bases and J 3 bases; bases outside gene matches: 4. The germline V gene encodes CDR1 SGHRS and CDR2 YFSETQ. The CDR3 runs to 15 residues. This chain's CDR3 is CASSLEGQGEETQYF. CDR3 DNA: TGCGCCAGCAGCTTAGAAGGACAGGGGGAAGAGACCCAGTACTTC. The entire variable domain, with the rest obtained from reference TRBV5-1 and TRBJ2-5, is as follows: KAGVTQTPRYLIKTRGQQVTLSCSPISGHRSVSWYQQTPGQGLQFLFEYFSETQRNKGNFPGRFSGRQFSNSRSEMNVSTLELGDSALYLCASSLEGQGEETQYFGPGTRLLVL.

The chain carries TRBV28 and TRBJ1-4; the match to TRBD1 covers 9 bases. Germline V gene sequence: CDR1 MDHEN, CDR2 SYDVKM. The CDR3 runs 15 residues. The ends lost 6 bases at V and 5 bases at J; junction bases unmatched: 7. CDR3 sequence reads: CASSPRDRENEKLFF. The CDR3 DNA reads as TGTGCCAGCAGCCCCCGGGACAGGGAAAATGAAAAACTGTTTTTT. Together with reference TRBV28 and TRBJ1-4, the CDR3 gives the full variable domain: DVKVTQSSRYLVKRTGEKVFLECVQDMDHENMFWYRQDPGLGLRLIYFSYDVKMKEKGDIPEGYSVSREKKERFSLILESASTNQTSMYLCASSPRDRENEKLFFGSGTQLSVL.

V and J are TRBV7-9 and TRBJ1-2, with 7 nucleotides matching TRBD1. CDR1 is SEHNR and CDR2 is FQNEAQ in the germline V gene (reference sequence). This CDR3 contains 15 residues. The V and J ends lost 5 bases and 0 bases, in that order; junction bases with no gene match: 6. CDR3 protein: CASSPLGQTNYGYTF. The CDR3 DNA follows: TGTGCCAGCAGCCCGCTGGGACAGACTAACTATGGCTACACCTTC.

This clone has only one observation. The rearrangement links TRBV30 to TRBJ1-2, with D possibly being TRBD1 (5 bases). The CDR3 loop spans 13 amino acids. The V gene lost 3 bases and the J gene lost 8 bases, with 16 bases spanning the gap. CDR1 is GTSNPN and CDR2 is SVGIG in the germline V gene (reference sequence). CDR3 amino acids: CAWRAQGVGGYTF. In DNA form, the CDR3 reads TGTGCCTGGAGGGCCCAAGGGGTTGGGGGCTACACCTTC.

V and J are TRBV12-3 or TRBV12-4 and TRBJ1-2; no clear D. Trimming removed 5 bases from V and 5 bases from J, with 6 bases in between. The CDR3 is 11 residues long. This CDR3 reads CASSPGYGYTF. DNA of the CDR3: TGTGCCAGCAGTCCGGGTTATGGCTACACCTTC.

The chain has TRBV7-9 and TRBJ2-6; TRBD1 matches 7 bases. The CDR3 spans 15 residues. CDR1 is SEHNR, CDR2 FQNEAQ, per germline (reference sequence). Trimming removed 7 bases from V and 0 bases from J; junction bases left unmatched: 3. CDR3 DNA sequence: TGTGCCAGCAAGACAGGGACCTCTGGGGCCAACGTCCTGACTTTC. Its translation: CASKTGTSGANVLTF.

The chain couples TRBV6-4 to TRBJ1-1; TRBD1 matches at 8 bases. CDR3 length: 14 amino acids. J was trimmed by 6 bases and V by 5 bases; bases with no gene match: 8. Germline CDR1 MRHNA, CDR2 SNTAGT. The CDR3 DNA reads as TGTGCCAGCAGTCCCGGACAGGGAAGGGCTGAAGCTTTCTTT. Its protein is CASSPGQGRAEAFF.

J is TRBJ1-1 and V is TRBV7-9, with TRBD1 matching 10 bases. The CDR3 is 15 residues long. CDR1 SEHNR and CDR2 FQNEAQ come from the germline V gene (reference sequence). V lost 4 bases to trimming and J lost 1 base; unmatched junction nucleotides: 3. The CDR3 is CASSSGQGTNTEAFF. CDR3 bases: TGTGCCAGCAGCTCGGGACAGGGGACGAACACTGAAGCTTTCTTT.

In its sample, this clone was seen once. The rearrangement uses TRBV18 and TRBJ1-3; D ambiguous. Germline values: CDR1 KGHSH, CDR2 LQKENI. CDR3 length: 15 amino acids. V was cut by 0 bases and J by 6 bases, with 12 bases left in between. This CDR3 reads CASSPPSGRQNTIYF. Written as DNA, the CDR3 is TGTGCCAGCTCACCACCAAGCGGCCGCCAAAACACCATATATTTT.

This clone was counted once. This chain links TRBV11-3 with TRBJ2-3, with 11 positions matching TRBD2. The V and J ends lost 2 bases and 4 bases, in that order; junction bases with no gene match: 2. Germline loops: CDR1 SGHNT, CDR2 YENEEA. The CDR3 extends over 15 amino acids. DNA for the CDR3: TGTGCCAGCAGCTTACTAGCGGGAGGAGCAGATACGCAGTATTTT. Its translation is CASSLLAGGADTQYF.

CDR3 DNA sequence: TGTGCCAGCAGCCCCTATTCTTCAAGCTACGAGCAGTACTTC. It yields the protein CASSPYSSSYEQYF. The J gene is TRBJ2-7, the V gene TRBV9, with unresolved D. The germline V gene has CDR1 SGDLS and CDR2 YYNGEE. This CDR3 has 14 residues. With 4 bases removed from V and 3 bases from J, the gap between germline ends came to 14 bases.

The gene calls are TRBV7-6 and TRBJ1-5; 9 bases map to TRBD1. V trimming: 3 bases; J trimming: 5 bases; junction bases outside the gene matches: 2. This CDR3 contains 14 residues. The germline CDR1 and CDR2 sequences are SGHVS and FNYEAQ. The CDR3 sequence is CASSFRTGDQPQHF. The CDR3 DNA follows: TGTGCCAGCAGCTTCAGGACAGGGGATCAGCCCCAGCATTTT.

V gene TRBV28 combines with J gene TRBJ1-2; no clear D gene. The ends were cut back, 2 bases at V and 3 bases at J, with 7 bases in the middle. Germline V gene sequence: CDR1 MDHEN, CDR2 SYDVKM. The CDR3 contains 13 residues. The CDR3 protein is CASSLRGDYGYTF. The CDR3 nucleotides are TGTGCCAGCAGTTTACGTGGAGACTATGGCTACACCTTC.

J is TRBJ1-1 and V is TRBV28; no firm D call. V was trimmed by 4 bases and J by 7 bases, leaving 25 bases between them. CDR1 and CDR2 (germline): MDHEN, SYDVKM. There are 17 residues in the CDR3. CDR3 sequence reads: CASSSASGRFPRGEAFF. In DNA, the CDR3 is TGTGCCAGCAGTTCCGCATCGGGCCGATTCCCGCGGGGTGAAGCTTTCTTT.

The chain employs TRBV28 and TRBJ2-1; TRBD2 aligns across 7 bases. V lost 6 bases and J lost 6; bases outside the gene matches: 17. This CDR3 contains 17 residues. Germline assignment: CDR1 MDHEN and CDR2 SYDVKM. The CDR3 region is CASSSPGGPSPSNEQFF. The CDR3 DNA reads as TGTGCCAGCAGCAGTCCGGGAGGCCCGAGTCCCTCCAATGAGCAGTTCTTC.

The rearrangement links TRBV7-8 to TRBJ2-1; TRBD1 matches at 7 bases. Germline loops: CDR1 SGHVS, CDR2 FQNEAQ. V gave up 5 bases and J gave up 2 bases; unmatched junction bases: 3. The CDR3 contains 14 residues. The DNA of the CDR3 is TGTGCCAGCAGCCAAGACAGGGCCTACAATGAGCAGTTCTTC. It translates to CASSQDRAYNEQFF.